Sequencing of this T cell receptor beta chain was carried out in a study of human T cells and chemical hapten exposure. Overall study results and limits: There were significantly more large CDR3 similarity clusters among expanded TCRs than among controls.

This clonotype was seen many times. The antigen remains unidentified. Per the authors' pipeline: The median was roughly 100,000 TCRs per sample, ranging roughly 20,000 to 750,000. TCRdb re-analysed the RACE reads in MiXCR, keeping a single row per CDR3 protein. These V and J calls rely on TCRdb rather than the paper's analysis. The sample yields some 340,000 distinct CDR3 sequences, under 8% seen once. The CDR3 runs to 18 residues. CDR1 and CDR2 from the germline V gene are ENHRY and SYGVKD. Trimming shortened V by 2 bases and J by 4 bases, and 18 bases separated the two germline ends. Time point in this sample: patch test 1, 2 weeks after DPC sensitization. Treatment: therapeutic diphenylcyclopropenone sensitization with weekly scalp DPC. Donors were 18 to 70-year-old alopecia patients suitable for DPC.

V is TRBV10-3 and J is TRBJ2-6; D remains ambiguous. The sequencing used whole blood, collected in connection with sensitization to the hapten diphenylcyclopropenone (DPC). The sequence was obtained from a woman between 18 and 30 years old with alopecia areata. Some clones in this sample may be carry-over from other donors' samples. In DNA form, the CDR3 reads TGTGCCATCAGTGAGCTACGGTCGTTAGGGTCCGGGGCCAACGTCCTGACTTTC. Its protein is CAISELRSLGSGANVLTF.